The T cell receptor beta chain described here comes from a study of radiation and T cells in renal cell carcinoma. This clone has a single count. The antigen remains unidentified. The study's findings and limits: In blood, top tumor clones expanded by 2 weeks, shrinking by 4.

Germline loops: CDR1 MDHEN, CDR2 SYDVKM. V shed 7 bases, J shed 4 bases, and the junction held 12 bases outside the gene matches. The CDR3 extends over 16 amino acids. The time point denotes: blood 4 weeks post-SBRT, at nephrectomy. Treatment in this sample: 15 Gy SBRT to primary tumor, nephrectomy 4 weeks later. Radiation-treated patients gave blood at baseline, week 2 and week 4. Repertoires were generated with immunoSEQ multiplex PCR, while TCRdb's copy carries only in-frame clones and drops some. The table records approximately 80,000 clones, 70% to 90% of them present only once. The chain combines TRBV28 with TRBJ2-2; 7 bases are a match to TRBD2. Sample: blood, taken from a patient whose treatment included radiotherapy and nephrectomy. The receptor was derived from a woman between 65 and 79 years old with renal cell carcinoma. This CDR3 reads CASIESGGTGTGELFF. The CDR3 region has the DNA TGTGCCAGCATCGAGTCGGGGGGTACGGGCACCGGGGAGCTGTTTTTT.